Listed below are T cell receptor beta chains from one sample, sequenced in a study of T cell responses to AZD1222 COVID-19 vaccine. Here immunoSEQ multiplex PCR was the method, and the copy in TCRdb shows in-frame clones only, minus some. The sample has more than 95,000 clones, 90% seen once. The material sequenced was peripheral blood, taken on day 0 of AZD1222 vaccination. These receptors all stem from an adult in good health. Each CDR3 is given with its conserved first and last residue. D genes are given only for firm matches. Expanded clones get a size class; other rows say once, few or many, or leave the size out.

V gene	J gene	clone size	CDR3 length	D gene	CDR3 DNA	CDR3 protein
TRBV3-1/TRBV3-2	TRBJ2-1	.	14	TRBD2	TGTGCCAGCAGCCAACTTGGGACTAGAGGTGAGCAGTTCTTC	CASSQLGTRGEQFF
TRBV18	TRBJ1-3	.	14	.	TGTGCCAGCTCACCACCGGTGGCTGGAAACACCATATATTTT	CASSPPVAGNTIYF
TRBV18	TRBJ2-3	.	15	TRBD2	TGTGCCAGCTCACCACTAGCGGGAGTACCAGATACGCAGTATTTT	CASSPLAGVPDTQYF
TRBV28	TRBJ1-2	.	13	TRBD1	TGTGCCAGCAGTTCCCCTGACAGGGCCGCCTACACCTTC	CASSSPDRAAYTF
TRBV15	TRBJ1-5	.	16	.	TGTGCCACCAGCAGGGGAGGGGCAGGTAGCAATCAGCCCCAGCATTTT	CATSRGGAGSNQPQHF
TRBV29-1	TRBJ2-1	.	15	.	TGCAGCGTTGATCGACGGAAGAGCTCCTACAATGAGCAGTTCTTC	CSVDRRKSSYNEQFF
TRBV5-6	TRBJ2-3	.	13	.	TGTGCCAGCAGCTCGCCGGGAGCAGATACGCAGTATTTT	CASSSPGADTQYF
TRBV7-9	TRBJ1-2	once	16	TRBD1	TGTGCCAGCAGGCCAAAGTCCCCGGGACAGGGGTCTGGCTACACCTTC	CASRPKSPGQGSGYTF
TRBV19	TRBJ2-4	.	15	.	TGTGCCAGTAGTACGGGGGCCAGGGCCAAAAACATTCAGTACTTC	CASSTGARAKNIQYF
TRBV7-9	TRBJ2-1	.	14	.	TGTGCCAGCAGCTTAGCGGGGGATTACAATGAGCAGTTCTTC	CASSLAGDYNEQFF
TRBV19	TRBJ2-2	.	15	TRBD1	TGTGCCAGTAGTATACCCAAAGGGGGCCCCGGGGAGCTGTTTTTT	CASSIPKGGPGELFF
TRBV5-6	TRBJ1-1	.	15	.	TGTGCCAGCAGCTCCTTGGGGGGAACGGGGACTGAAGCTTTCTTT	CASSSLGGTGTEAFF
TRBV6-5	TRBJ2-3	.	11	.	TGTGCCTCAATCTTCACAGATACGCAGTATTTT	CASIFTDTQYF
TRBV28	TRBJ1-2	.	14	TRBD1	TGTGCCAGCAGTTTTCCCGACAGGGAGAACGGCTACACCTTC	CASSFPDRENGYTF
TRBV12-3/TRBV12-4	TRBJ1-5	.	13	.	TGTGCCAGCAGCCGGGACAGCAATCAGCCCCAGCATTTT	CASSRDSNQPQHF
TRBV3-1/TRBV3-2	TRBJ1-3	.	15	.	TGTGCCAGCAGCCAAGCCGGGACAACTGGAAACACCATATATTTT	CASSQAGTTGNTIYF